Shown below are 24 T cell receptor beta chains from a single sample sequenced in a study of cytomegalovirus exposure and HLA in healthy donors. PCR primers comprised 60 Vbeta and 13 Jbeta primers. Some clones are missing from TCRdb's copy, which holds only in-frame ones; the method was immunoSEQ multiplex PCR. This table holds 160,000 or so clones, about three quarters found once. Sequenced material: PBMCs. The receptors were sampled from a woman in her 30s in good health and CMV-seronegative.

In nucleotides, the CDR3 is TGTGCTAGTGCTACAAGGGGGCATTCAGATACGCAGTATTTT. This encodes CASATRGHSDTQYF. This chain connects TRBV12-5 to TRBJ2-3, with 7 bases identical to TRBD1. Per germline, CDR1 LGHNT and CDR2 FRNRAP. The CDR3 has 14 amino acids. V shed 7 bases and J 4 bases; nucleotides not matched to a gene: 8.

This sequence joins TRBV4-1 and TRBJ2-7, with a possible D match to TRBD1 (7 bases). The CDR3 runs 17 residues. CDR1 and CDR2 (germline): MGHRA, YSYEKL. V shed 2 bases and J shed 2 bases, with 19 bases lying between them. The DNA for the CDR3 is TGCGCCAGCAGCCAACTTGAGGGGGCGGGGCAAACCTACGAGCAGTACTTC. This gives the protein CASSQLEGAGQTYEQYF.

The V call is TRBV11-3, the J call TRBJ2-1; 7 bases align to TRBD2. Trimming at V came to 4 bases and at J to 1 base, leaving 1 base not matched to a gene. The CDR3 loop spans 14 amino acids. CDR1 is SGHNT, CDR2 YENEEA, per germline. The CDR3: CASSYGGSYNEQFF. For the CDR3, the DNA is TGTGCCAGCAGCTACGGGGGGTCCTACAATGAGCAGTTCTTC. The full variable domain, completed using reference TRBV11-3 and TRBJ2-1, is EAGVVQSPRYKIIEKKQPVAFWCNPISGHNTLYWYLQNLGQGPELLIRYENEEAVDDSQLPKDRFSAERLKGVDSTLKIQPAELGDSAVYLCASSYGGSYNEQFFGPGTRLTVL.

V usage is TRBV7-2 and J usage is TRBJ2-7; 8 nucleotides line up with TRBD1. There are 17 residues in the CDR3. Germline lookup yields CDR1 SGHTA and CDR2 FQGNSA. V gave up 10 bases and J gave up 6 bases; unmatched junction bases: 23. The CDR3 here is CATQLSFGQGPSGEQYF. CDR3 nucleotide sequence: TGTGCCACCCAACTTAGTTTCGGACAGGGTCCTTCCGGCGAGCAGTACTTC. The whole variable domain, filled in from reference TRBV7-2 and TRBJ2-7, reads GAGVSQSPSNKVTEKGKDVELRCDPISGHTALYWYRQSLGQGLEFLIYFQGNSAPDKSGLPSDRFSAERTGGSVSTLTIQRTQQEDSAVYLCATQLSFGQGPSGEQYFGPGTRLTVT.

The chain employs TRBV9 and TRBJ2-7; 8 bases match TRBD1. The CDR3 consists of 15 residues. Germline V gives CDR1 SGDLS, CDR2 YYNGEE. V was pared by 4 bases and J by 1 base, with 7 bases of the junction left unmatched. The CDR3 reads CASSLAGGPSYEQYF. In DNA, the CDR3 is TGTGCCAGCAGCCTAGCAGGGGGCCCTTCCTACGAGCAGTACTTC.

This clone was recorded a few times. The chain employs TRBV28 and TRBJ1-3, with TRBD1 as a possible D gene (5 bases). Germline CDR1 MDHEN, CDR2 SYDVKM. V was trimmed by 3 bases and J by 4 bases, leaving 13 bases between them. The CDR3 sequence is 15 residues long. CDR3 bases: TGTGCCAGCAGTTTTTTTCGGGGGTACGGAAACACCATATATTTT. It encodes CASSFFRGYGNTIYF.

This clone was seen a few times. The rearrangement uses TRBV28 and TRBJ1-1; D uncertain. V was pared by 3 bases and J by 5 bases, with 10 bases between. Per germline, CDR1 MDHEN and CDR2 SYDVKM. CDR3 length: 13 amino acids. CDR3 protein: CASSFTRGTEAFF. The CDR3 nucleotides are TGTGCCAGCAGTTTTACCCGGGGAACTGAAGCTTTCTTT.

There are a few counts of this clone. V is TRBV13 and J is TRBJ2-1; TRBD2 aligns across 13 bases. With 5 bases clipped from V and 8 bases from J, the junction kept 6 bases outside the gene matches. Per the germline V gene, CDR1 is PRHDT and CDR2 is FYEKMQ (reference sequence). This CDR3 is built from 15 residues. CDR3 DNA: TGTGCCAGCAGCCAGACTAGCGGGAGGAGCGATGAGCAGTTCTTC. Translation: CASSQTSGRSDEQFF.

This clone has a handful of counts. The V gene is TRBV7-3, the J gene TRBJ1-3, with a possible D match to TRBD1 (6 bases). CDR1 and CDR2 from the germline V gene are SGHTA and FQGTGA. V lost 5 bases, J lost 4 bases, and 12 bases lay in between. This CDR3 is 14 amino acids long. The CDR3 bases are TGTGCCAGCAGCGCATCAGGGGCCGGAAACACCATATATTTT. Translation gives CASSASGAGNTIYF.

The rearrangement links TRBV28 to TRBJ2-7; 13 bases fit TRBD2. The CDR3 is made up of 16 amino acids. The V segment lost 5 bases and the J segment 2 bases; nucleotides outside the gene matches: 6. Germline V gene data show CDR1 as MDHEN and CDR2 as SYDVKM. CDR3 nucleotides: TGTGCCAGCAGTCCGGAGGGACTAGCGGGAACCTACGAGCAGTACTTC. It is translated as CASSPEGLAGTYEQYF. Full variable domain (outside the CDR3, taken from reference TRBV28 and TRBJ2-7): DVKVTQSSRYLVKRTGEKVFLECVQDMDHENMFWYRQDPGLGLRLIYFSYDVKMKEKGDIPEGYSVSREKKERFSLILESASTNQTSMYLCASSPEGLAGTYEQYFGPGTRLTVT.

V and J are TRBV28 and TRBJ2-4; TRBD1 matches at 8 bases. Germline CDR1 is MDHEN and CDR2 is SYDVKM. Losses at the gene ends were 5 bases for V and 4 bases for J; bases not matched to a gene: 10. The CDR3 contains 16 residues. CDR3 loop: CASSLTRGLTKNIQYF. In DNA form, the CDR3 reads TGTGCCAGCAGTCTGACCAGGGGGCTAACTAAAAACATTCAGTACTTC.

This clone was picked up one time. The chain combines TRBV6-4 with TRBJ1-1; 7 positions agree with TRBD1. The V and J ends lost 5 bases and 1 base, in that order; junction bases with no gene match: 1. The germline gives CDR1 MRHNA, CDR2 SNTAGT. There are 13 residues in the CDR3. The DNA for the CDR3 is TGTGCCAGCAGTCGGACAGGGAACACTGAAGCTTTCTTT. This sequence encodes CASSRTGNTEAFF.

The CDR3 DNA reads TGTGCCTGCACGGGGTTCGTTACGCAGTATTTT. It yields the protein CACTGFVTQYF. This chain joins TRBV28 and TRBJ2-3; a possible D gene is TRBD2 (5 bases). Germline CDR1 MDHEN, CDR2 SYDVKM. The V gene lost 11 bases and the J gene lost 8 bases, with 14 bases spanning the gap. The length of the CDR3 is 11 residues.

This clone was recorded only once. The chain carries TRBV27 and TRBJ1-6; 7 nucleotides align to TRBD1. In germline, CDR1 is MNHEY, CDR2 SMNVEV (reference sequence). The CDR3 length is 15 residues. J gave up 7 bases and V 6 bases, and 9 bases lay outside the gene matches. CDR3 region: CASRRVGDRNSPLHF. Here the CDR3 DNA reads TGTGCCAGCAGACGGGTGGGGGACAGAAATTCACCCCTCCACTTT.

V gene TRBV7-2 combines with J gene TRBJ1-2, with 7 bases lining up with TRBD1. CDR3 length: 16 amino acids. From germline, CDR1 is SGHTA and CDR2 FQGNSA. V shed 7 bases and J 5 bases; nucleotides not matched to a gene: 16. The CDR3 sequence is CASTLGRDNRGYGYTF. CDR3 DNA sequence: TGTGCCAGCACCCTAGGCCGAGATAACAGGGGTTATGGCTACACCTTC. The whole variable domain, filled in from reference TRBV7-2 and TRBJ1-2, reads GAGVSQSPSNKVTEKGKDVELRCDPISGHTALYWYRQSLGQGLEFLIYFQGNSAPDKSGLPSDRFSAERTGGSVSTLTIQRTQQEDSAVYLCASTLGRDNRGYGYTFGSGTRLTVV.

This clone was counted once. The V gene is TRBV5-1, the J gene TRBJ2-5, with TRBD2 identical over 7 bases. The length of the CDR3 is 16 residues. The germline CDR1 and CDR2 sequences are SGHRS and YFSETQ. The J segment lost 1 base and the V segment lost 0 bases, leaving 6 bases of the junction unmatched. The CDR3 nucleotides are TGCGCCAGCAGCTTGGTGGTTAAGCGGGGCCAAGAGACCCAGTACTTC. It translates to CASSLVVKRGQETQYF.

V is TRBV10-2 and J is TRBJ1-2; TRBD1 matches 9 bases. The germline gives CDR1 WSHSY, CDR2 SAAADI. The CDR3 is made up of 13 amino acids. V lost 6 bases to trimming and J lost 7 bases; unmatched junction nucleotides: 6. The CDR3 DNA follows: TGCGCCAGCAGAGCGGGACAGGGTTTTGGCTACACCTTC. As protein: CASRAGQGFGYTF.

This clone showed up just once. V gene TRBV10-2 combines with J gene TRBJ2-7; 8 bases align to TRBD1. The ends lost 6 bases at V and 5 bases at J; junction bases unmatched: 9. The CDR3 is 14 residues long. Germline V CDR1 and CDR2: WSHSY, SAAADI. In DNA, the CDR3 is TGCGCCAGCAGGGATACCCGGACAGGGCACGAGCAGTACTTC. Translating it yields CASRDTRTGHEQYF.

The chain uses TRBV29-1 and TRBJ2-5; possible D gene TRBD2, 6 bases. This CDR3 spans 11 amino acids. Looked up from germline, CDR1 is SQVTM and CDR2 is ANQGSEA. V was pared by 4 bases and J by 8 bases, with 11 bases between. The CDR3 sequence: CSVGDWLTQYF. The CDR3 DNA sequence: TGCAGCGTTGGGGACTGGCTAACCCAGTACTTC.

The chain joins TRBV4-1 to TRBJ1-1; D possibly corresponds to TRBD1 (6 bases). The CDR3 totals 15 residues. CDR1 and CDR2 from the germline V gene are MGHRA and YSYEKL. Trimming took off 0 bases at V and 5 bases at J, with 13 bases between the two ends. The CDR3 sequence: CASSQEWGQGTEAFF. DNA for the CDR3: TGCGCCAGCAGCCAAGAGTGGGGGCAGGGAACTGAAGCTTTCTTT.

The chain has TRBV4-1 and TRBJ2-7, with a weak D call TRBD2 (6 bases). The CDR3 contains 17 residues. Germline CDR1 reads MGHRA; CDR2 reads YSYEKL. V was trimmed by 0 bases and J by 1 base, leaving 16 bases between them. This chain's CDR3 is CASSQDQFRGTSYEQYF. The CDR3 coding sequence is TGCGCCAGCAGCCAAGATCAGTTTCGCGGGACTTCCTACGAGCAGTACTTC.

The V and J genes are TRBV4-3 and TRBJ2-3; TRBD2 agrees at 7 bases. CDR3 length: 18 residues. V gave up 0 bases and J gave up 4 bases; unmatched junction bases: 13. Germline CDR1 and CDR2: LGHNA and YSLEER. The CDR3 loop reads CASSQDPPGREFSDTQYF. CDR3 bases: TGCGCCAGCAGCCAAGACCCCCCGGGGCGGGAGTTCTCAGATACGCAGTATTTT.

This clone was counted a few times. J is TRBJ2-7 and V is TRBV4-2; TRBD2 matches at 7 bases. Germline CDR1 reads LGHNA; CDR2 reads YNFKEQ. The length of the CDR3 is 15 residues. The trim removed 4 bases at V and 2 bases at J, leaving 8 bases unmatched. CDR3: CASSPAGDRPYEQYF. CDR3 in DNA: TGTGCCAGCAGCCCTGCGGGGGATCGTCCCTACGAGCAGTACTTC.

CDR3 nucleotides: TGTGCCAGCAGCCCCCGGACAGGGAGTCGACTAAGCACAGATACGCAGTATTTT. This translates into CASSPRTGSRLSTDTQYF. The V call is TRBV9, the J call TRBJ2-3; 8 bases are a match to TRBD1. CDR1 and CDR2 (germline): SGDLS, YYNGEE. With 4 bases clipped from V and 0 bases from J, the junction kept 13 bases outside the gene matches. The CDR3 runs to 18 residues.